Here is one TCR beta chain with its context. This sample was included in a study of T cell changes during pregnancy in multiple sclerosis. Libraries were prepared by immunoSEQ multiplex PCR; TCRdb keeps only in-frame clonotypes and omits some of them. The sample includes tens of thousands of clones, more than 80% seen only once; the top ten take 0.65% to 0.9%. The sample in question was CD4+ T cells from peripheral blood mononuclear cells, obtained before pregnancy. The source is a female donor with multiple sclerosis, enrolled in a pregnancy study.

The CDR3, as DNA: TGCAGTGGGTTAGCGGGCCTCGAGCAGTTCTTC. It translates to CSGLAGLEQFF. J is TRBJ2-1 and V is TRBV29-1, with 7 positions matching TRBD2. The V gene's germline CDR1 is SQVTM and CDR2 ANQGSEA. This CDR3 region has 11 residues.